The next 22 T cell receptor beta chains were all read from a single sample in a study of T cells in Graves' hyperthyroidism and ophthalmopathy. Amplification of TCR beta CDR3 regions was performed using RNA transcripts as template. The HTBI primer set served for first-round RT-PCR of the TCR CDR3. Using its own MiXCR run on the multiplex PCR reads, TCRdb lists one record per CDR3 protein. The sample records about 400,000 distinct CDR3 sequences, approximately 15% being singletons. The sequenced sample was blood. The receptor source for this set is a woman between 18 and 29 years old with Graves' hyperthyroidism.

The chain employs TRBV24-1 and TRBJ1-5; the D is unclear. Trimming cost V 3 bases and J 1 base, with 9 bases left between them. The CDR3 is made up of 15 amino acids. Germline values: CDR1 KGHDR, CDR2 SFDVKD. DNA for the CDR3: TGTGCCACCAGTGATCCGGAACAGAGCAATCAGCCCCAGCATTTT. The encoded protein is CATSDPEQSNQPQHF.

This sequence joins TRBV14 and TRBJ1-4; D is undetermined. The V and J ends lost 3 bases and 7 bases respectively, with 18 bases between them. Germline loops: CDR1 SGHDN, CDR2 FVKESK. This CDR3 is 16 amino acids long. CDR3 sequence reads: CASSHLGRTRSEKLFF. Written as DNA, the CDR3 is TGTGCCAGCAGCCACCTAGGGAGGACGAGGAGTGAAAAACTGTTTTTT.

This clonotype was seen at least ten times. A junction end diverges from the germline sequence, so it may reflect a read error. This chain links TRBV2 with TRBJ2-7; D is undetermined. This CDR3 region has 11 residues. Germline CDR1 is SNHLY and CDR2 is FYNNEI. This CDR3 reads CASSGKKEQYF. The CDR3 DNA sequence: TGTGCCAGTAGTGGGAAAAAGGAGCAGTACTTC.

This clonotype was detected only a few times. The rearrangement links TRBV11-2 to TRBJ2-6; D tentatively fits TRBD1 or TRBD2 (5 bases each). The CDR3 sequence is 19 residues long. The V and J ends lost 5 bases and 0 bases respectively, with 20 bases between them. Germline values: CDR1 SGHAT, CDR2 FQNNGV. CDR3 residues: CASSHPGTPSTSGANVLTF. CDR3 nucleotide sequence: TGTGCCAGCAGCCACCCGGGGACCCCATCCACCTCTGGGGCCAACGTCCTGACTTTC.

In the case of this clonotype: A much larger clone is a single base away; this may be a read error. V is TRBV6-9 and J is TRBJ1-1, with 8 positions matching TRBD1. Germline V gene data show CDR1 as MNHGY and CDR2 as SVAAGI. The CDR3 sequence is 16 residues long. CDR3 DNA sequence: TGTGCCAGCAGTTACGGACAGGGAAGGGAGAACGCTGAAGCTTTCTTT. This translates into CASSYGQGRENAEAFF.

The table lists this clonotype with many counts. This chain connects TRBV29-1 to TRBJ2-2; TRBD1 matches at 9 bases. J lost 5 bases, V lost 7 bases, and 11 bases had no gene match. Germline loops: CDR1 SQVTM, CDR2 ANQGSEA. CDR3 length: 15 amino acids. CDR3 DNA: TGCAGCGCCCCGGACGGGACAGGGTTAACCGGGGAGCTGTTTTTT. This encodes CSAPDGTGLTGELFF.

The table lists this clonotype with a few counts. The CDR3 spells CASSTGQGVRAGAFF. The CDR3, as DNA: TGTGCCAGCAGTACCGGACAGGGGGTAAGAGCCGGAGCTTTCTTT. The gene calls are TRBV6-1 and TRBJ1-1; TRBD1 matches at 10 bases. Trimming cost V 5 bases and J 10 bases; bases outside gene matches: 13. The germline CDR1 and CDR2 sequences are MNHNS and SASEGT. The CDR3 spans 15 residues.

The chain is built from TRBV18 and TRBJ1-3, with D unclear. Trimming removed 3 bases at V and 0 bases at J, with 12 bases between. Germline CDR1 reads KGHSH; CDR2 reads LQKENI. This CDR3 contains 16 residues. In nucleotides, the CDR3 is TGTGCCAGCTCACCCGTCACATCCTTCTCTGGAAACACCATATATTTT. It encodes CASSPVTSFSGNTIYF.

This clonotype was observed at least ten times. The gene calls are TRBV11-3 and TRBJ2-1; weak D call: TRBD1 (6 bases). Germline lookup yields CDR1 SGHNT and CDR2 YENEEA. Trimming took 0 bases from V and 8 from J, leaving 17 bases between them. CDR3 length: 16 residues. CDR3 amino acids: CASSLDLRGLGDEQFF. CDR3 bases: TGTGCCAGCAGCTTAGATCTGAGGGGGTTGGGGGATGAGCAGTTCTTC.

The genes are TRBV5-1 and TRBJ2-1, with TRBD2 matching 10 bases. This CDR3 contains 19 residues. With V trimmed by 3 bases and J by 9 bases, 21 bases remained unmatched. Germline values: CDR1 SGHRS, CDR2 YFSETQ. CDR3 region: CASSSTGAAGGLVSPEQFF. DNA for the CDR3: TGCGCCAGCAGCTCCACCGGCGCAGCGGGAGGGCTCGTTAGTCCTGAGCAGTTCTTC.

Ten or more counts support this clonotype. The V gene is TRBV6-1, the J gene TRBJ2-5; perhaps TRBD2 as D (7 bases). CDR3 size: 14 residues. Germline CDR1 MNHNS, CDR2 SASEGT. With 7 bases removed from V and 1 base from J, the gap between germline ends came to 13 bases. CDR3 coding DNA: TGTGCCAGCAACGAGGGGGGGGCCCAAGAGACCCAGTACTTC. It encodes CASNEGGAQETQYF.

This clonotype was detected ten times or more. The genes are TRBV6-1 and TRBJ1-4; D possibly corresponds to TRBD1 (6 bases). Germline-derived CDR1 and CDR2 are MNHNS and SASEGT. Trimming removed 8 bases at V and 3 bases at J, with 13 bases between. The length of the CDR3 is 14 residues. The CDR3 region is CASAPRGSNEKLFF. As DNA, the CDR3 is TGTGCCAGCGCTCCCAGGGGATCTAATGAAAAACTGTTTTTT.

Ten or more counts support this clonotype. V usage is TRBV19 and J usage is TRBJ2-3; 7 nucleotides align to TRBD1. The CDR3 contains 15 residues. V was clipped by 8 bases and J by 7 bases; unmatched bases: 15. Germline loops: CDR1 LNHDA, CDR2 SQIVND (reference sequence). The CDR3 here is CASGTAKGSGHTQYF. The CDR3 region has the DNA TGTGCCAGTGGGACAGCGAAAGGGTCTGGGCATACGCAGTATTTT.

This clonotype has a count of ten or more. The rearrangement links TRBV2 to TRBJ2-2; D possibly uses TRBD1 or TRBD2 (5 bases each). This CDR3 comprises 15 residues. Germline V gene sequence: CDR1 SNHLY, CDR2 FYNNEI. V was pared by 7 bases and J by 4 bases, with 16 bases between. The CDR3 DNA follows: TGTGCCAGCATCGACGGGGCGGCGGGCACCGGGGAGCTGTTTTTT. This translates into CASIDGAAGTGELFF.

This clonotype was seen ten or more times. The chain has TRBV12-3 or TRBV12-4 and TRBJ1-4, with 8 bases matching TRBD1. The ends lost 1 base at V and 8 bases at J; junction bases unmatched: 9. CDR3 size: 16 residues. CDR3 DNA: TGTGCCAGCAGTTTAGGAGACAGGGGCGAAATCGAAAAACTGTTTTTT. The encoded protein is CASSLGDRGEIEKLFF.

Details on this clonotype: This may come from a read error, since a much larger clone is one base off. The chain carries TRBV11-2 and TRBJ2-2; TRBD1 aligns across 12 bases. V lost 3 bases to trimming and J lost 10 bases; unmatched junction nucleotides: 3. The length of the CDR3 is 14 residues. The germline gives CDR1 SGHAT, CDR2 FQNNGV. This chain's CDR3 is CASSFGTGGSELFF. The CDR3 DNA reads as TGTGCCAGCAGCTTCGGGACAGGGGGCTCGGAGCTGTTTTTT.

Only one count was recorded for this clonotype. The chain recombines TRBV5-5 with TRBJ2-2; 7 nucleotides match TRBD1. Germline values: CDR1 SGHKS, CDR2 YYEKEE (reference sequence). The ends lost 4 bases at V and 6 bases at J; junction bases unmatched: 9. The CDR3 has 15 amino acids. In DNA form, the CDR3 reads TGTGCCAGCAGCGGCGTGACAGGGATATCCGGGGAGCTGTTTTTT. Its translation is CASSGVTGISGELFF.

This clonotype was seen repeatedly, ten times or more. DNA for the CDR3: TGTGCCAGCAGCTTTGGGGTGCGGGAGCAGTACTTC. Translation: CASSFGVREQYF. The rearrangement joins TRBV5-4 to TRBJ2-7; no definite D call. The V gene lost 2 bases and the J gene lost 7 bases, with 10 bases spanning the gap. The CDR3 contains 12 residues. CDR1 is SGHNT, CDR2 YYREEE, per germline (reference sequence).

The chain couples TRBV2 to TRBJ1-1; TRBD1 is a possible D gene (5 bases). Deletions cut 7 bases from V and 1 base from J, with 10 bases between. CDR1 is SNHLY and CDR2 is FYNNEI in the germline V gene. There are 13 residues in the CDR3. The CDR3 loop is CASTLTGNTEAFF. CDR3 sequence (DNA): TGTGCCAGCACCCTTACAGGGAACACTGAAGCTTTCTTT.

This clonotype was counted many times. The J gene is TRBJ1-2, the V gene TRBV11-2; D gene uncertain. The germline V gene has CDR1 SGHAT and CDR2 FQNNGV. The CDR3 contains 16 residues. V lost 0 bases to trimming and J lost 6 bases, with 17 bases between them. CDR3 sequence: CASSLDRGSTTDGYTF. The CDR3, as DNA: TGTGCCAGCAGCTTAGATCGAGGGAGCACTACCGATGGCTACACCTTC.

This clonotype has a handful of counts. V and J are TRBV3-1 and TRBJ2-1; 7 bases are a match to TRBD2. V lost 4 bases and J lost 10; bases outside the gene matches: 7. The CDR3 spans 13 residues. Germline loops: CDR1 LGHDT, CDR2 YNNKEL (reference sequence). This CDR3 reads CASSPRDYGEQFF. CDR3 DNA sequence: TGTGCCAGCAGCCCTAGGGACTATGGAGAGCAGTTCTTC.

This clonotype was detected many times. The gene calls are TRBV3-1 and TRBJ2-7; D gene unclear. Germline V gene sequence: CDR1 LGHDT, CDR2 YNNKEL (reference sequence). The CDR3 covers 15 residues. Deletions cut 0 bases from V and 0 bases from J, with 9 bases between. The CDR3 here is CASSQDLGSSYEQYF. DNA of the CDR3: TGTGCCAGCAGCCAAGATCTTGGCAGCTCCTACGAGCAGTACTTC.